This TCR beta chain was sequenced for a study of shared clonotypes between healthy human individuals. Study-wide findings and caveats: Researchers sampled blood only, noting tissue repertoires likely differ.

This clone was seen repeatedly, ten times or more. Its antigen is unknown. Genomic DNA belonging to each subset was distributed in equal measure over several immunoSEQ plates. The method was immunoSEQ multiplex PCR; TCRdb's version includes in-frame clones alone and lacks a portion of them. This table holds over 400,000 clones, 65% to 85% found once. The CDR3 sequence is 15 residues long. Germline V gene lookup returns CDR1 MRHNA and CDR2 SNTAGT. V lost 3 bases to trimming and J lost 4 bases; unmatched junction nucleotides: 8. Healthy adults negative for HIV, lacking recent acute infections or vaccinations, served as donors.

The chain is built from TRBV6-4 and TRBJ2-7; TRBD2 matches 8 bases. This receptor was obtained from a woman aged 40 to 55 in good health. Some clones in this sample may be carry-over from other donors' samples. Sequenced input: PBMCs. In DNA, the CDR3 is TGTGCCAGCAGTGAGGGGTCGGGAGGGCCTTACGAGCAGTACTTC. Its protein is CASSEGSGGPYEQYF.